This T cell receptor (beta chain) stems from a study of blood T cell repertoires in COVID-19. Overall study context: Samples came from the United States, Italy and Spain, spanning acute and convalescent COVID-19. The cDNA or gDNA used as material had been derived from T cells, B-cell-depleted T cells, or PBMCs.

V trimming: 6 bases; J trimming: 4 bases; junction bases outside the gene matches: 8. CDR3 size: 15 residues. Germline assignment: CDR1 LNHDA and CDR2 SQIVND (reference sequence). The authors' processing: Nucleated cell counts were estimated from reference gene primer amplification. The data were produced by immunoSEQ multiplex PCR, yet TCRdb's version contains in-frame clones alone and is incomplete. V and J calls and clone size are as listed in that table; D and trimming were resolved from the DNA. The sample carries approximately 300,000 clones, 80% to 90% recorded once. Sequenced material: peripheral blood. The chain joins TRBV19 to TRBJ2-2, with TRBD1 matching 7 bases. The TCR sequence derives from a woman in her 50s with acute or convalescent COVID-19. This chain's CDR3 is CASSEKGAVTGELFF. The CDR3 DNA is TGTGCCAGTAGCGAGAAGGGGGCGGTCACCGGGGAGCTGTTTTTT.